These 22 T cell receptor beta chains originate from one sample sequenced in a study of blood T cells in healthy people across ages. The second PCR ran roughly 7 to 12 cycles with a sample-barcoded 5' primer and J-beta primers. Using its own MiXCR run on the 5' RACE reads, TCRdb lists one record per CDR3 protein. The sample records about 730,000 distinct CDR3 sequences, 35% to 45% being singletons. Sequenced material: blood. The receptors come from a woman aged 55-75 years in good health.

This clonotype showed up just a few times. This sequence joins TRBV3-1 and TRBJ2-7; perhaps TRBD2 as D (6 bases). Germline lookup yields CDR1 LGHDT and CDR2 YNNKEL (reference sequence). Trimming pared 4 bases from V and 2 bases from J, leaving 12 bases between. CDR3 length equals 14 residues. In nucleotides, the CDR3 is TGTGCCAGCAGCCCGCCCGGGAGAACCTACGAGCAGTACTTC. Protein: CASSPPGRTYEQYF.

This clonotype was recorded only once. The rearrangement joins TRBV20-1 to TRBJ1-2; perhaps TRBD1 as D (6 bases). CDR1 is DFQATT, CDR2 SNEGSKA, per germline (reference sequence). V lost 2 bases and J 6 bases, leaving 13 bases between the germline ends. This CDR3 spans 13 amino acids. The CDR3 nucleotides read TGCAGTGCTAGAATCCCAGGGGCGGATGGCTACACCTTC. Amino acid sequence: CSARIPGADGYTF.

This clonotype appeared a few times. The CDR3 nucleotides are TGTGCCACCAGTGCCACTAGCGGGAACTACTACAATGAGCAGTTCTTC. As protein: CATSATSGNYYNEQFF. V and J are TRBV24-1 and TRBJ2-1; 10 bases map to TRBD2. The CDR3 is 16 amino acids. Germline assignment: CDR1 KGHDR and CDR2 SFDVKD. Trimming removed 5 bases from V and 3 bases from J; junction bases left unmatched: 6.

The chain uses TRBV20-1 and TRBJ1-5, with D uncertain. V was trimmed by 1 base and J by 3 bases, leaving 13 bases between them. Germline V gene data show CDR1 as DFQATT and CDR2 as SNEGSKA (reference sequence). This CDR3 region has 15 residues. CDR3 amino acids: CSARAGRVLNQPQHF. DNA of the CDR3: TGCAGTGCTAGAGCCGGTAGGGTCCTCAATCAGCCCCAGCATTTT.

This clonotype occurred a few times. CDR3 loop: CASSLGQRRDQFF. The DNA for the CDR3 is TGTGCCAGCAGCTTAGGCCAGAGACGAGATCAGTTCTTC. This chain uses TRBV7-2 with TRBJ2-1, with D unresolved. Per the germline V gene, CDR1 is SGHTA and CDR2 is FQGNSA. Trimming left V 1 base short and J 13 bases short, with 14 bases between. The CDR3 runs 13 residues.

The chain has TRBV9 and TRBJ2-1, with TRBD1 matching over 9 bases. The V gene's germline CDR1 is SGDLS and CDR2 YYNGEE. J lost 8 bases, V lost 5 bases, and 8 bases had no gene match. This CDR3 has 14 amino acids. The CDR3 bases are TGTGCCAGCAGAGCCGGGACAGGGTCGGATGAGCAGTTCTTC. It specifies CASRAGTGSDEQFF.

Regarding this clonotype: Just one base apart from a much larger clone, this may be a read error. The rearrangement links TRBV4-2 to TRBJ2-1, with 9 nucleotides matching TRBD2. CDR1 and CDR2 from the germline V gene are LGHNA and YNFKEQ. The length of the CDR3 is 13 residues. CDR3 DNA: TGTGCCTGCAGCCAAGATCTGCTAGCGGGACTGTTCTTC. This sequence encodes CACSQDLLAGLFF.

This clonotype turned up a few times. The J gene is TRBJ2-6, the V gene TRBV6-2 or TRBV6-3, with D perhaps matching TRBD1 (5 bases). Trimming stripped 7 bases from V and 2 bases from J, with 12 bases between. This CDR3 contains 15 residues. Per the germline V gene, CDR1 is MNHEY and CDR2 is SVGEGT. The CDR3 protein is CASTTGNPGANVLTF. CDR3 coding DNA: TGTGCCAGCACCACAGGAAACCCTGGGGCCAACGTCCTGACTTTC.

This clonotype was seen a few times. V gene TRBV6-5 combines with J gene TRBJ1-5, with D unclear. Trimming cost V 2 bases and J 1 base, with 3 bases left between them. This CDR3 has 13 residues. The V gene's germline CDR1 is MNHEY and CDR2 SVGAGI. CDR3 region: CASSYDSNQPQHF. The DNA for the CDR3 is TGTGCCAGCAGTTACGACAGCAATCAGCCCCAGCATTTT.

The chain links TRBV4-1 to TRBJ2-3; possibly TRBD2 for D (6 bases). The CDR3 extends over 16 amino acids. Per germline, CDR1 MGHRA and CDR2 YSYEKL. With 0 bases removed from V and 6 bases from J, the gap between germline ends came to 16 bases. The CDR3 coding sequence is TGCGCCAGCAGCCAAGAATCCGGGAGAGCGTTCGATACGCAGTATTTT. This gives the protein CASSQESGRAFDTQYF.

This chain links TRBV6-2 or TRBV6-3 with TRBJ2-4; a possible D gene is TRBD1 (6 bases). Trimming took 6 bases from V and 0 from J, leaving 12 bases between them. Per the germline V gene, CDR1 is MNHEY and CDR2 is SVGEGT. The CDR3 sequence is 15 residues long. The CDR3 protein is CASSEGVVAKNIQYF. CDR3 DNA: TGTGCCAGCAGCGAGGGGGTAGTAGCCAAAAACATTCAGTACTTC.

The rearrangement joins TRBV5-1 to TRBJ2-7, with a possible D match to TRBD2 (5 bases). CDR3 length: 14 amino acids. Germline V gene lookup returns CDR1 SGHRS and CDR2 YFSETQ. With 0 bases removed from V and 5 bases from J, the gap between germline ends came to 12 bases. The CDR3 DNA sequence: TGCGCCAGCAGCTTGGGAGGGAGTGGCGACGAGCAGTACTTC. Amino acid sequence: CASSLGGSGDEQYF.

V is TRBV20-1 and J is TRBJ2-5; D gene unclear. The CDR3 has 11 amino acids. The V and J ends lost 6 bases and 4 bases respectively, with 9 bases between them. Germline assignment: CDR1 DFQATT and CDR2 SNEGSKA (reference sequence). CDR3 sequence (DNA): TGCAGTGCCCCTCGGTTAGAGACCCAGTACTTC. It translates to CSAPRLETQYF.

This rearrangement joins TRBV20-1 to TRBJ2-1; D not certain. The end of the DNA fits TRBJ2-7 better, so the J call may be wrong. There are 14 residues in the CDR3. Germline V gene sequence: CDR1 DFQATT, CDR2 SNEGSKA (reference sequence). The CDR3 loop is CSASGLYSYNEQYF. The DNA of the CDR3 is TGCAGTGCTAGCGGTCTGTACTCCTACAATGAGCAGTACTTC.

About this clonotype: This may be a read error: a much more frequent sequence differs by one nucleotide. The chain links TRBV13 to TRBJ2-7; TRBD2 matches at 7 bases. This CDR3 spans 14 amino acids. J was trimmed by 3 bases and V by 5 bases; bases with no gene match: 7. The germline V gene has CDR1 PRHDT and CDR2 FYEKMQ (reference sequence). This CDR3 is CASSPWASGYEQYF. The CDR3 region has the DNA TGTGCCAGCAGCCCGTGGGCTAGCGGCTACGAGCAGTACTTC.

The chain is built from TRBV20-1 and TRBJ1-5; TRBD1 is a possible D gene (5 bases). CDR3 size: 12 residues. Germline CDR1 DFQATT, CDR2 SNEGSKA (reference sequence). V was clipped by 4 bases and J by 6 bases, with 10 bases between them. CDR3 sequence reads: CSAIAGRQPQHF. In DNA form, the CDR3 reads TGCAGTGCTATCGCAGGGCGTCAGCCCCAGCATTTT.

This clonotype has only a few counts. The chain carries TRBV10-3 and TRBJ2-5; possible D gene TRBD1, 5 bases. CDR3 length equals 15 residues. The germline V gene encodes CDR1 ENHRY and CDR2 SYGVKD. V lost 2 bases, J lost 2 bases, and 12 bases lay in between. This CDR3 reads CAISEATALQETQYF. In DNA form, the CDR3 reads TGTGCCATCAGTGAGGCGACAGCTTTACAAGAGACCCAGTACTTC.

CDR3 amino acids: CSARSGSREGDTQYF. Here the CDR3 DNA reads TGCAGTGCCAGGAGCGGGAGTCGGGAGGGAGATACGCAGTATTTT. The chain combines TRBV20-1 with TRBJ2-3; 8 positions match TRBD2. Germline CDR1 DFQATT, CDR2 SNEGSKA (reference sequence). CDR3 size: 15 residues. V shed 6 bases, J shed 5 bases, and the junction held 13 bases outside the gene matches.

This clonotype was observed a handful of times. The chain recombines TRBV12-3 or TRBV12-4 with TRBJ2-1; D remains unclear. The ends were cut back, 5 bases at V and 15 bases at J, with 8 bases in the middle. CDR3 size: 9 residues. CDR3 DNA sequence: TGTGCCAGCAGTGCGACTCGGTTCTTC. Translating gives CASSATRFF.

J is TRBJ2-5 and V is TRBV20-1, with 10 bases fitting TRBD1. V was pared by 2 bases and J by 5 bases, with 11 bases of the junction left unmatched. The CDR3 totals 16 residues. Germline-derived CDR1 and CDR2 are DFQATT and SNEGSKA (reference sequence). DNA of the CDR3: TGCAGTGCTAGACGGGACAGGGGCTTGGGCAGGGAGACCCAGTACTTC. This sequence encodes CSARRDRGLGRETQYF.

This clonotype came up a few times. The rearrangement links TRBV6-6 to TRBJ1-1; 8 bases align to TRBD1. The trim removed 7 bases at V and 6 bases at J, leaving 4 bases unmatched. CDR1 and CDR2 (germline): MNHNY, SVGAGI (reference sequence). The CDR3 loop spans 12 amino acids. The DNA for the CDR3 is TGTGCCAGCACCCGGACAGGGCCTGAAGCTTTCTTT. Amino acid sequence: CASTRTGPEAFF.

The chain couples TRBV11-3 to TRBJ2-3; weak D call: TRBD1 (5 bases). The ends were cut back, 5 bases at V and 2 bases at J, with 20 bases in the middle. The CDR3 covers 17 residues. Germline V CDR1 and CDR2: SGHNT, YENEEA. CDR3 protein: CASSNPFGQGNTDTQYF. Here the CDR3 DNA reads TGTGCCAGCAGCAACCCTTTCGGGCAGGGTAACACAGATACGCAGTATTTT.